Here is one T cell receptor beta chain with its context. The cDNA was generated through 5'RACE incorporating 10-nucleotide random UMIs. TCRdb recomputed calls from the 5' RACE reads with MiXCR, one row per CDR3 protein. The sample contains about 77,000 distinct CDR3 sequences, roughly 10% of which appear only once. The data were taken from a study of neurological immune-mediated disorders. Germline V gene data show CDR1 as SGHTA and CDR2 as FQGNSA. The junction had 9 bases not matched to a gene; V was cut back by 5 bases and J by 5 bases. The length of the CDR3 is 16 residues. This clonotype originated in a man aged 45-60 years in good health. The genes are TRBV7-2 and TRBJ2-5; 12 positions agree with TRBD2. Input material: PBMCs. The CDR3, as DNA: TGTGCCAGCAGCGAACGCCGGACTAGCGGGGTGGAGACCCAGTACTTC. This translates into CASSERRTSGVETQYF.